This is a list of T cell receptor beta chains from one sample in a study of cytomegalovirus exposure and HLA in healthy donors. Profiled with immunoSEQ multiplex PCR; TCRdb holds only in-frame clones, not every one. The sample has roughly 160,000 clones, 70% to 85% seen once; the top ten hold under 2%. The sequenced material came from PBMCs. Receptors were obtained from a woman aged 30 to 39 in good health and CMV-seronegative. Each CDR3 is given with its conserved first and last residue. The listing skips clone size in some rows; elsewhere it reads once, few, many or a size class.

CDR3aa: CAWSARGTGANVLTF
v_gene: TRBV30
abundance: -
len: 15

CDR3aa: CASGLVLQGALITEQFF
v_gene: TRBV12-5
abundance: -
len: 17

CDR3aa: CASGAGDEQYF
v_gene: TRBV19
abundance: -
len: 11

CDR3aa: CASSLEGRGGTDTQYF
v_gene: TRBV7-2
abundance: -
len: 16

CDR3aa: CASSPTRGTDTEAFF
v_gene: TRBV7-8
abundance: -
len: 15

CDR3aa: CASSPGQGSNQPQHF
v_gene: TRBV5-1
abundance: once
len: 15

CDR3aa: CASSPPVAGHQYF
v_gene: TRBV4-3
abundance: -
len: 13

CDR3aa: CAWSVTGSITIDRYEQYF
v_gene: TRBV30
abundance: -
len: 18

CDR3aa: CASSYSEGLNTEAFF
v_gene: TRBV6-5
abundance: -
len: 15

CDR3aa: CASSSSQGRMNTEAFF
v_gene: TRBV7-8
abundance: once
len: 16

CDR3aa: CATSRDRSREAFF
v_gene: TRBV15
abundance: -
len: 13

CDR3aa: CAWSYNRLWEQYF
v_gene: TRBV30
abundance: once
len: 13

CDR3aa: CASSFKDRGSPLHF
v_gene: TRBV13
abundance: -
len: 14

CDR3aa: CASNQGLDTDTQYF
v_gene: TRBV5-3
abundance: -
len: 14

CDR3aa: CASSLRRGLVNTEAFF
v_gene: TRBV6-6
abundance: -
len: 16

CDR3aa: CAISAGTSESDTQYF
v_gene: TRBV10-3
abundance: -
len: 15

CDR3aa: CASSLALLREQYF
v_gene: TRBV7-2
abundance: -
len: 13

CDR3aa: CASSVLGTSGRPIQETQYF
v_gene: TRBV9
abundance: -
len: 19

CDR3aa: CASSAGHFGETQYF
v_gene: TRBV2
abundance: few
len: 14

CDR3aa: CASGWDREQGEQYF
v_gene: TRBV2
abundance: -
len: 14

CDR3aa: CASSLGRRDREAFF
v_gene: TRBV5-6
abundance: few
len: 14

CDR3aa: CASSTYRQYNEQFF
v_gene: TRBV19
abundance: few
len: 14

CDR3aa: CAWTKVGYGYTF
v_gene: TRBV30
abundance: -
len: 12

CDR3aa: CASSLFGGKETEAFF
v_gene: TRBV7-9
abundance: -
len: 15

CDR3aa: CAWERGGGQPQHF
v_gene: TRBV30
abundance: -
len: 13

CDR3aa: CASSSNDRVSGYTF
v_gene: TRBV27
abundance: -
len: 14